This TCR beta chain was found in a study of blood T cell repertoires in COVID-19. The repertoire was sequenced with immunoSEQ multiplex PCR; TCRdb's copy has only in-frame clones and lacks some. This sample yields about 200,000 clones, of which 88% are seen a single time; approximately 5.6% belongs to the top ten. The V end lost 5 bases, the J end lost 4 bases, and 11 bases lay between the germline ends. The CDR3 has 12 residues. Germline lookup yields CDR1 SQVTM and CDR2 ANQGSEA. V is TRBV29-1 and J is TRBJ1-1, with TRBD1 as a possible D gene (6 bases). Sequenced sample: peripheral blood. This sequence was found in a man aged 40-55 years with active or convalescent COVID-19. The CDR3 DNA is TGCAGCGTTATACCCAGGGGCACTGAAGCTTTCTTT. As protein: CSVIPRGTEAFF.